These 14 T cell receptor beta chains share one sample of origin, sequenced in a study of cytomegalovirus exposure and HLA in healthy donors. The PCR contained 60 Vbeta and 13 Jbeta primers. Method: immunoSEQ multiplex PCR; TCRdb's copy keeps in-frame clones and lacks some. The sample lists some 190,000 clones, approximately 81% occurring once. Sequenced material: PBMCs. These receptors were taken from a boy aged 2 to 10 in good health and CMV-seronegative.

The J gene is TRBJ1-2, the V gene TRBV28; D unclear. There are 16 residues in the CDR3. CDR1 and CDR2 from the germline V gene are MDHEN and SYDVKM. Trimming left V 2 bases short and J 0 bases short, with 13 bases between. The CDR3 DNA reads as TGTGCCAGCAGTTTAGACGACAACGTATCTAACTATGGCTACACCTTC. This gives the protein CASSLDDNVSNYGYTF.

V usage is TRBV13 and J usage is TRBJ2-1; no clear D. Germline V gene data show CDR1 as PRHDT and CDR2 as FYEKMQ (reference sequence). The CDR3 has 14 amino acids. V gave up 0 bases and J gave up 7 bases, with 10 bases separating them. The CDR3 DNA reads TGTGCCAGCAGCTTAGGCCCTCCCAGGAATGAGCAGTTCTTC. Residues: CASSLGPPRNEQFF.

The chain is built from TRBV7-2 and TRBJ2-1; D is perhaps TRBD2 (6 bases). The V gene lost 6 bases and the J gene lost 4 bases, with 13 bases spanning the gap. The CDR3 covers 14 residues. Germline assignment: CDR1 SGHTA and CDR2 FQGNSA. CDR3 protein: CASSTLGGYNEQFF. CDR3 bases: TGTGCCAGCAGTACACTAGGAGGGTACAATGAGCAGTTCTTC. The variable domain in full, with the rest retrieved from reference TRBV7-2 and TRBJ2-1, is GAGVSQSPSNKVTEKGKDVELRCDPISGHTALYWYRQSLGQGLEFLIYFQGNSAPDKSGLPSDRFSAERTGGSVSTLTIQRTQQEDSAVYLCASSTLGGYNEQFFGPGTRLTVL.

In DNA form, the CDR3 reads TGTGCCAGCAGCCAAGATCGAGGTAAGGGCAATCAGCCCCAGCATTTT. Protein: CASSQDRGKGNQPQHF. This rearrangement joins TRBV4-2 to TRBJ1-5; D gene unclear. Germline-derived CDR1 and CDR2 are LGHNA and YNFKEQ. This CDR3 spans 16 amino acids. V was clipped by 0 bases and J by 2 bases, with 11 bases between them.

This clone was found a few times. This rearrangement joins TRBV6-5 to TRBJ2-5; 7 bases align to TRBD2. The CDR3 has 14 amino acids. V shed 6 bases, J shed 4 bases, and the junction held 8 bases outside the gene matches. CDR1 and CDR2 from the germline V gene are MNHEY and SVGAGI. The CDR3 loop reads CASSPGLQVETQYF. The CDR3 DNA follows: TGTGCCAGCAGCCCGGGACTACAAGTAGAGACCCAGTACTTC.

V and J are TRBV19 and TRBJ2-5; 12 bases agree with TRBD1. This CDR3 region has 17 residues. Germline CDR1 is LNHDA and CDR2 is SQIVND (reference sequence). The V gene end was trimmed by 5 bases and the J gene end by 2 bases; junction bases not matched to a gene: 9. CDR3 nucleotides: TGTGCCAGTAGTGAACCACGGGACAGGGGGCGGCAAGAGACCCAGTACTTC. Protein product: CASSEPRDRGRQETQYF.

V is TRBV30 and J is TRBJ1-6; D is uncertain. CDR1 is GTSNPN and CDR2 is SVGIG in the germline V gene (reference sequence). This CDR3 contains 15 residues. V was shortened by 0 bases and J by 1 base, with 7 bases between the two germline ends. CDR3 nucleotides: TGTGCCTGGAGTGTACCGGTGTCCTATAATTCACCCCTCCACTTT. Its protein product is CAWSVPVSYNSPLHF.

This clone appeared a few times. Here the CDR3 reads CASSLPGPNTEAFF. CDR3 nucleotide sequence: TGTGCCAGCAGTTTACCAGGGCCGAACACTGAAGCTTTCTTT. The chain links TRBV27 to TRBJ1-1, with TRBD1 as a possible D gene (5 bases). CDR1 MNHEY and CDR2 SMNVEV come from the germline V gene (reference sequence). The CDR3 is made up of 14 amino acids. V dropped 2 bases and J dropped 1 base, with 8 bases sitting between them.

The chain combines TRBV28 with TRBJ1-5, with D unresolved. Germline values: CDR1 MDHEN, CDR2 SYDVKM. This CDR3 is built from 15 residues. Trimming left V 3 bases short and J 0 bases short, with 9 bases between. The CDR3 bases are TGTGCCAGCAGTTTCACCGGTTATAGCAATCAGCCCCAGCATTTT. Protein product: CASSFTGYSNQPQHF.

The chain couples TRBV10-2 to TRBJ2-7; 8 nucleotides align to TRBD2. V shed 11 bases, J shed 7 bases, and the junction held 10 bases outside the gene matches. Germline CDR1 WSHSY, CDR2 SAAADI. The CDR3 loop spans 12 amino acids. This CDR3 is CAHAGTSGEQYF. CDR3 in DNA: TGCGCCCACGCGGGGACTAGTGGTGAGCAGTACTTC.

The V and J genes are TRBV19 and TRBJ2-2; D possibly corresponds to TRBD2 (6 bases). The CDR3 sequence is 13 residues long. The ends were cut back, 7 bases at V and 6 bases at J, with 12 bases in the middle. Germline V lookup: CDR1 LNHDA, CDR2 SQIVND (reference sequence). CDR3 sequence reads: CASTGPGAGELFF. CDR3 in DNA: TGTGCCAGTACCGGACCGGGAGCCGGGGAGCTGTTTTTT.

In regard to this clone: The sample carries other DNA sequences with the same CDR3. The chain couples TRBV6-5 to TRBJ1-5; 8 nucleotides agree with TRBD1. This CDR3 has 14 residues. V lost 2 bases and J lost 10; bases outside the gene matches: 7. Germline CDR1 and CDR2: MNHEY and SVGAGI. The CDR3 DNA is TGTGCCAGCAGTTACCGACAGGGGAGTCAACCCCAGCATTTT. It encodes CASSYRQGSQPQHF.

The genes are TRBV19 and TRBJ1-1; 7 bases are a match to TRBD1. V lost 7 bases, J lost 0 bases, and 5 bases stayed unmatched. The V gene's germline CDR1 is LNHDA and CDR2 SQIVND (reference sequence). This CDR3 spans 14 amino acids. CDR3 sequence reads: CASIRDSLNTEAFF. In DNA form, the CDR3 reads TGTGCCAGTATTAGGGACAGCTTGAACACTGAAGCTTTCTTT.

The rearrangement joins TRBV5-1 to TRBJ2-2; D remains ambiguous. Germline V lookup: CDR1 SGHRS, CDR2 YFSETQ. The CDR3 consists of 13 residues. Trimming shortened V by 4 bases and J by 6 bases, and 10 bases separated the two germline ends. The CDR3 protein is CASSLKRPGELFF. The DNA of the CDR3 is TGCGCCAGCAGCCTGAAGCGACCCGGGGAGCTGTTTTTT.